This T cell receptor beta chain was captured by sequencing in a study of T cells in women clearing cervical HPV infection. The study, taken as a whole, reports: CIN3+ cases had significantly higher TCR richness than controls; evenness did not differ.

The V and J ends lost 4 bases and 2 bases respectively, with 6 bases between them. CDR1 is MNHNS, CDR2 SASEGT, per germline. This CDR3 has 13 amino acids. Clones were sequenced by immunoSEQ multiplex PCR, and TCRdb holds only the in-frame ones, with some missing. The sample holds tens of thousands of clones. A remark on this clone: Its antigen remains unknown. The read ends 3 residues shy of where the CDR3 ends; the end is completed using the germline J gene.

Sequencing was carried out using blood buffy coat. The sequence was collected from a woman aged 18-69 years with a cervical HPV16 infection that either progressed to CIN3+ or cleared (not recorded which). The chain couples TRBV6-1 to TRBJ2-1, with D unclear. The CDR3: CASSVQTYNEQFF. The DNA read from the CDR3 is TGTGCCAGCAGTGTACAGACCTACAATGAG.